The T cell receptor beta chain described here comes from a study of Graves' ophthalmopathy and Graves' hyperthyroidism. Study results and caveats: Blood contained most expanded thyroid clonotypes exceeding 0.001 frequency.

RNA transcripts were the source from which TCR beta CDR3 regions were amplified. The first-round RT-PCR employed HTBI primers together with the Qiagen OneStep RT-PCR kit. A multiplex PCR was then performed as the second round. TCRdb re-called the multiplex PCR reads through MiXCR, storing one row per CDR3 protein. The sample gives about 480,000 distinct CDR3 sequences, around an eighth of which show up once; 8% to 10% is in the top ten. The junction had 6 bases not matched to a gene; V was cut back by 1 base and J by 1 base. Germline loops: CDR1 SGHAT, CDR2 FQNNGV. CDR3 length: 16 amino acids. For this clonotype: Its antigen is unidentified.

Moderately to severely active ophthalmopathy under 3 months, CAS at least 3, NOSPECS at least 4. No donor had other autoimmune disease, uncontrolled infection, pregnancy or lactation. The chain recombines TRBV11-2 with TRBJ2-5; 7 bases fit TRBD2. The receptor was isolated from a woman aged 25 to 39 with Graves' ophthalmopathy. The sample taken for sequencing was blood. The CDR3 protein is CASSLVPGTTQETQYF. DNA of the CDR3: TGTGCCAGCAGCTTAGTGCCCGGGACTACCCAAGAGACCCAGTACTTC.